This T cell receptor (beta chain) was captured by sequencing in a study of vaccination effects on CD4 cells after COVID-19. For the study at large: Researchers reported culturing 2 million to 2.5 million PBMC in each well, adding around 10 IU/ml IL-2 and approximately 10 ug/ml peptides. General study results and limits: Few convalescent patients were included, and no early post-infection timepoints were sampled. Clones of infection and vaccine origin contracted markedly late after vaccination.

Investigators separated out CD4+ T cells once 9 to 11 days of culture had passed. Two-dose BNT162b2 or mRNA-1273 vaccination was given to participants. Cultures got half-medium changes with IL-2 on days 3 and 7. Worth noting for this clone: Its target is unknown.

The length of the CDR3 is 13 residues. Trimming cost V 4 bases and J 1 base, with 7 bases left between them. Germline CDR1 ENHRY, CDR2 SYGVKD. TCRdb's copy holds only in-frame clones and misses some; the assay was immunoSEQ multiplex PCR. The sample holds some 66,000 clones, around 85% seen once. The specimen was CD4+ T cells from PBMCs cultured without peptide, collected after COVID-19 vaccination. The clonotype originates from a human donor who received a COVID-19 vaccine. The rearrangement uses TRBV10-3 and TRBJ1-1, with a weak D call TRBD1 (5 bases). The CDR3 region is CAISGGENTEAFF. In DNA form, the CDR3 reads TGTGCCATCAGTGGGGGGGAGAACACTGAAGCTTTCTTT.